These 10 T cell receptor beta chains originate from one sample sequenced in a study of PD-1 blockade in classical Hodgkin lymphoma. Every one of the patients relapsed after autologous stem cell transplantation (brentuximab vedotin exposure was variable). Clones were read by immunoSEQ multiplex PCR, and TCRdb kept only the in-frame ones, dropping some. The table shows roughly 32,000 clones, with roughly four fifths occurring only once. This sample comprised peripheral blood mononuclear cells (PBMCs), obtained at baseline. These receptors were taken from a human donor with classical Hodgkin lymphoma.

The chain is built from TRBV28 and TRBJ2-7; 10 positions agree with TRBD2. The ends lost 5 bases at V and 5 bases at J; junction bases unmatched: 6. There are 14 residues in the CDR3. Germline V lookup: CDR1 MDHEN, CDR2 SYDVKM. This CDR3 is CASSPPGTSDEQYF. As DNA, the CDR3 is TGTGCCAGCAGTCCCCCCGGGACTAGCGACGAGCAGTACTTC. Full variable domain (missing parts from reference TRBV28 and TRBJ2-7): DVKVTQSSRYLVKRTGEKVFLECVQDMDHENMFWYRQDPGLGLRLIYFSYDVKMKEKGDIPEGYSVSREKKERFSLILESASTNQTSMYLCASSPPGTSDEQYFGPGTRLTVT.

The table lists this clone with a count of one. V gene TRBV28 combines with J gene TRBJ2-2; maybe TRBD2 (5 bases). This CDR3 spans 15 amino acids. CDR1 MDHEN and CDR2 SYDVKM come from the germline V gene. Trimming stripped 2 bases from V and 0 bases from J, with 7 bases between. CDR3 in amino acids: CASSLPGTNTGELFF. The CDR3 DNA sequence: TGTGCCAGCAGTTTACCGGGGACGAACACCGGGGAGCTGTTTTTT.

A single count supports this clone. The chain recombines TRBV6-5 with TRBJ1-2; the D is unclear. The CDR3 consists of 12 residues. V shed 2 bases and J shed 13 bases, with 14 bases lying between them. CDR1 and CDR2 from the germline V gene are MNHEY and SVGAGI. DNA for the CDR3: TGTGCCAGCAGTTACCCTTACCTACTGAGCACCTTC. Residues: CASSYPYLLSTF.

The chain combines TRBV9 with TRBJ1-2; TRBD1 might be the D (5 bases). Germline assignment: CDR1 SGDLS and CDR2 YYNGEE. V was cut by 0 bases and J by 3 bases, with 12 bases left in between. The CDR3 is 15 residues long. The chain's CDR3 is CASSVARVRDYGYTF. CDR3 bases: TGTGCCAGCAGCGTAGCTAGGGTCAGGGACTATGGCTACACCTTC.

The rearrangement joins TRBV5-1 to TRBJ2-7, with 7 bases identical to TRBD2. Germline V lookup: CDR1 SGHRS, CDR2 YFSETQ. The CDR3 consists of 14 residues. Trimming removed 5 bases from V and 3 bases from J; junction bases left unmatched: 8. Here the CDR3 DNA reads TGCGCCAGCAGGGCCGGACTAGGGAACTACGAGCAGTACTTC. This encodes CASRAGLGNYEQYF.

The chain joins TRBV7-9 to TRBJ2-6; D may match TRBD1 or TRBD2 (6 bases each). With 3 bases removed from V and 4 bases from J, the gap between germline ends came to 13 bases. Looked up from germline, CDR1 is SEHNR and CDR2 is FQNEAQ (reference sequence). This CDR3 is 16 amino acids long. The CDR3 loop is CASSLGGQLGANVLTF. CDR3 DNA: TGTGCCAGCAGCTTGGGAGGACAGCTGGGGGCCAACGTCCTGACTTTC.

The chain is built from TRBV7-3 and TRBJ2-7, with D hard to call. Trimming pared 2 bases from V and 5 bases from J, leaving 13 bases between. Germline-derived CDR1 and CDR2 are SGHTA and FQGTGA. This CDR3 has 14 residues. DNA for the CDR3: TGTGCCAGCAGCTTATGGGGTGGAGCCGACGAGCAGTACTTC. It yields the protein CASSLWGGADEQYF.

The chain is built from TRBV9 and TRBJ2-3; D is undetermined. The CDR3 contains 15 residues. Germline V gives CDR1 SGDLS, CDR2 YYNGEE. With 0 bases removed from V and 1 base from J, the gap between germline ends came to 9 bases. CDR3 amino acids: CASSVDPLGTDTQYF. CDR3 DNA: TGTGCCAGCAGCGTAGACCCCCTTGGCACAGATACGCAGTATTTT.

This clone showed up just a few times. The V call is TRBV7-8, the J call TRBJ1-4; weak D call: TRBD1 (5 bases). The CDR3 spans 13 residues. Trimming took 2 bases from V and 9 from J, leaving 10 bases between them. Germline lookup yields CDR1 SGHVS and CDR2 FQNEAQ. CDR3 DNA: TGTGCCAGCAGCTTATTGGTGGGGCAAAAACTGTTTTTT. It is translated as CASSLLVGQKLFF. The variable domain in full, with the rest retrieved from reference TRBV7-8 and TRBJ1-4, is GAGVSQSPRYKVAKRGQDVALRCDPISGHVSLFWYQQALGQGPEFLTYFQNEAQLDKSGLPSDRFFAERPEGSVSTLKIQRTQQEDSAVYLCASSLLVGQKLFFGSGTQLSVL.

This clone was counted only a few times. The chain combines TRBV6-5 with TRBJ2-5; 11 bases align to TRBD2. Germline values: CDR1 MNHEY, CDR2 SVGAGI. The CDR3 extends over 14 amino acids. The ends lost 7 bases at V and 5 bases at J; junction bases unmatched: 6. The CDR3 here is CASTPLAGVETQYF. CDR3 coding DNA: TGTGCCAGCACCCCACTAGCGGGGGTTGAGACCCAGTACTTC.